This T cell receptor (beta chain) was found in a study of cytomegalovirus exposure and HLA in healthy donors. Background on the study: From donors who were HLA-typed, an early data release held around 80 million unique TCRs.

A note on this clone: Its antigen is unidentified.

Use of 60 Vbeta and 13 Jbeta primers characterized the PCR. How the authors handled the data: A later analysis tallied about 80 million unique TCR beta chains, about 11 million of them shared. The data were produced by immunoSEQ multiplex PCR, yet TCRdb's version contains in-frame clones alone and is incomplete. That table gives V, J and clone size, and the DNA gave D and trimming. The sample has fewer than 250,000 clones, around four fifths seen once. The V gene's germline CDR1 is SGHRS and CDR2 YFSETQ. The CDR3 sequence is 16 residues long. The trim removed 4 bases at V and 5 bases at J, leaving 11 bases unmatched. General observations from the study: The authors assumed roughly uniform sequencing depth across donors for presence/absence analyses.

The sequenced sample consisted of PBMCs. The V call is TRBV5-1, the J call TRBJ2-5; TRBD1 agrees at 10 bases. This TCR was sampled from a woman aged 45-65 years in good health and CMV-seropositive. The CDR3 loop is CASSSQGQGFVETQYF. CDR3 nucleotide sequence: TGCGCCAGCAGCAGCCAGGGACAGGGGTTTGTGGAGACCCAGTACTTC.